Sequencing of this T cell receptor (beta chain) was carried out in a study of technical replicates of blood from several donors (dated by TCRdb to about 2017). Receptor amplification or capture employed the immunoSEQ multiplex PCR assay. TCRdb obtained this table from immuneACCESS and retained in-frame rearrangements with V and J assigned. These tables miss some clones; where compared with another copy, unresolved V genes account for less than half of the shortfall, and the remainder is unexplained. The sample records around 16,000 clones, approximately 80% of which are singletons. The ten top clones hold about 9.5% of the sample. About this clone: The antigen it binds to is not known. No base-level quality is on record; no much larger clone is a single base apart.

The CDR3 holds 14 amino acids from the cysteine to the phenylalanine. The only DNA kept is the CDR3, 42 bases in frame from the first base. From V the trimming removes 6 bases and from J it removes 8 bases, while the gene matches leave 5 bases of the junction unaccounted for. CDR1 is given as MNHEY and CDR2 as SVGAGI, both from the germline V gene. Specimen: PBMCs. The receptor was derived from a human donor in good health. Some clones in this sample may be carry-over from other donors' samples. The chain is assembled from TRBV6-5 and TRBJ2-4, and 12 junction bases match TRBD1. The bases read TGTGCCAGCAGGGGACAGGGGGCGTGGGACATTCAGTACTTC. Its protein is CASRGQGAWDIQYF.